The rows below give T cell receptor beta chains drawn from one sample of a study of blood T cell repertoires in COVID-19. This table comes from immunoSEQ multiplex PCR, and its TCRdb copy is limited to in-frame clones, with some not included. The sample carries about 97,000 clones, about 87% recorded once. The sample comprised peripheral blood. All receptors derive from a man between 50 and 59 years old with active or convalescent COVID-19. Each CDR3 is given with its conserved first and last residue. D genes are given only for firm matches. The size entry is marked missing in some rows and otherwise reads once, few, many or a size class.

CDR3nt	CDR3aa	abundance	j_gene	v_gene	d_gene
TGTGCCAGCAGCTATATGGGGACAGGGATAGCGGGGGGTTTCTACAATGAGCAGTTCTTC	CASSYMGTGIAGGFYNEQFF	-	TRBJ2-1	TRBV28	-
TGCGCCAGCAGCCCGGGGGGGGGCCCTAATGAAAAACTGTTTTTT	CASSPGGGPNEKLFF	-	TRBJ1-4	TRBV4-1	-
TGCGCCAGCAGCTTACTAGCACTTGCGGATACGCAGTATTTT	CASSLLALADTQYF	-	TRBJ2-3	TRBV5-1	-
TGTGCCAGCAGCTTAGATGGTCGGTATGGCTACACCTTC	CASSLDGRYGYTF	-	TRBJ1-2	TRBV7-2	-
TGTGCCAGCAGTTGGACAGGGTCCGGGGAGCTGTTTTTT	CASSWTGSGELFF	-	TRBJ2-2	TRBV6-2/TRBV6-3	TRBD1
TGTGCCAGCAGCCCCCGGACTAGCACAAACCAAGAGACCCAGTACTTC	CASSPRTSTNQETQYF	-	TRBJ2-5	TRBV3-1/TRBV3-2	TRBD2
TGCGCCAGGGACAGGATGGCGGGTACGCAGTATTTT	CARDRMAGTQYF	-	TRBJ2-3	TRBV10-1	TRBD1
TGTGCCAGCAGCTTCCAGGGATCGAACACTGAAGCTTTCTTT	CASSFQGSNTEAFF	-	TRBJ1-1	TRBV3-1/TRBV3-2	-
TGCGCCAGCAGTGGCCCAGGGGTTCAGCCCCAGCATTTT	CASSGPGVQPQHF	-	TRBJ1-5	TRBV10-2	-
TGTGCCAGCAGTCCCTCGGGGGGGAACACTGAAGCTTTCTTT	CASSPSGGNTEAFF	-	TRBJ1-1	TRBV6-6	-
TGTGCCAGCAGTCCAACTTGGGGGGACGGCTACACCTTC	CASSPTWGDGYTF	-	TRBJ1-2	TRBV12-3/TRBV12-4	-
TGTGCCTGGAGTGTGGCAGGGGCCACTGAAGCTTTCTTT	CAWSVAGATEAFF	once	TRBJ1-1	TRBV30	-
TGCAGCGTTGCAGGGGGCTCAACCACAGATACGCAGTATTTT	CSVAGGSTTDTQYF	-	TRBJ2-3	TRBV29-1	TRBD1
TGTGCCAGCAGACAGACAGGGTTAGGGCAGCCCCAGCATTTT	CASRQTGLGQPQHF	-	TRBJ1-5	TRBV6-5	TRBD1
TGTGCCAGCAGCCAAGGACAAGAGTATCAGCCCCAGCATTTT	CASSQGQEYQPQHF	-	TRBJ1-5	TRBV4-2	-
TGTGCCAGCAGCAGCGTTCTCACAGATACGCAGTATTTT	CASSSVLTDTQYF	-	TRBJ2-3	TRBV5-6	-
TGTGCCAGCTCACCTTTGGCTAGCGGCGAGGGGACAGATACGCAGTATTTT	CASSPLASGEGTDTQYF	-	TRBJ2-3	TRBV18	TRBD2
TGTGCCATCAGTGAGTCGGGTAGCGGCCAAGAGACCCAGTACTTC	CAISESGSGQETQYF	-	TRBJ2-5	TRBV10-3	-
TGTGCCAGCAGTGGACAGAACACCGGGGAGCTGTTTTTT	CASSGQNTGELFF	-	TRBJ2-2	TRBV2	-
TGTGCCTGGACCCCCGACAGGGGGGCCCTTTACGAGCAGTACTTC	CAWTPDRGALYEQYF	-	TRBJ2-7	TRBV30	TRBD1
TGCGCCAGTTCCGGGGGGGGGCATGAGCAGTTCTTC	CASSGGGHEQFF	few	TRBJ2-1	TRBV10-2	TRBD2
TGTGCCAGCAGCCCGGGACTAGCGCCCGCGAACACCGGGGAGCTGTTTTTT	CASSPGLAPANTGELFF	-	TRBJ2-2	TRBV5-4	TRBD2
TGTGCCATCAGTGTCTCCCTAGCGGGGGGAACCCAAGAGACCCAGTACTTC	CAISVSLAGGTQETQYF	-	TRBJ2-5	TRBV10-3	TRBD2
TGCGCCAGCACCTCAAAGGCCAGGTCCTTAGAGACCCAGTACTTC	CASTSKARSLETQYF	-	TRBJ2-5	TRBV10-2	-
TGTGCCAGCAGTGCCATGCGGAGCGGGGGAGGCAATGAGCAGTTCTTC	CASSAMRSGGGNEQFF	-	TRBJ2-1	TRBV2	TRBD2
TGTGCCAGCAGTTGGCCTTTGTTTGGTCAGCCCCAGCATTTT	CASSWPLFGQPQHF	-	TRBJ1-5	TRBV28	-
TGTGCCAGCAGCCTACCAGGGTCTAGCTCCTACGAGCAGTACTTC	CASSLPGSSSYEQYF	-	TRBJ2-7	TRBV5-4	-
TGTGCCAGCAGGACGGACATTTACAATGAGCAGTTCTTC	CASRTDIYNEQFF	-	TRBJ2-1	TRBV12-3/TRBV12-4	-
TGTGCCAGCAGCTTTCGGGAGACCCAGTACTTC	CASSFRETQYF	-	TRBJ2-5	TRBV7-6	-
TGTGCCAGCAGCCAAGTAAGAGTCGGGACAGGAGATTATAATTCACCCCTCCACTTT	CASSQVRVGTGDYNSPLHF	-	TRBJ1-6	TRBV4-2	TRBD1
TGTGCCAGCAGCTTATATTCCCCCGGACTAGCGGACAATGAGCAGTTCTTC	CASSLYSPGLADNEQFF	-	TRBJ2-1	TRBV7-6	TRBD2